This TCR beta chain comes out of a study of breast tumors, draining lymph nodes, adjacent tissues. Many counts were recorded for this clonotype. TCRdb re-called the multiplex PCR reads with MiXCR, one entry per CDR3 protein. Seen here are around 300,000 distinct CDR3 sequences, around 30% observed once, and the top ten hold approximately 1%. The CDR3 is 14 residues long. CDR1 SGHNT and CDR2 YENEEA come from the germline V gene. V lost 3 bases, J lost 5 bases, and 13 bases lay in between. Axillary draining lymph nodes of breast cancer patients supplied the node samples. The V call is TRBV11-3, the J call TRBJ2-5; tentatively, D is TRBD1 (6 bases). The clonotype was recovered from a female donor with breast cancer. Some clones in this sample may be carry-over from other donors' samples. Material for sequencing was axillary lymph node tissue. This CDR3 reads CASSLTGGGETQYF. The CDR3 DNA reads TGTGCCAGCAGCTTGACAGGCGGTGGGGAGACCCAGTACTTC. Together with reference TRBV11-3 and TRBJ2-5, the CDR3 gives the full variable domain: EAGVVQSPRYKIIEKKQPVAFWCNPISGHNTLYWYLQNLGQGPELLIRYENEEAVDDSQLPKDRFSAERLKGVDSTLKIQPAELGDSAVYLCASSLTGGGETQYFGPGTRLLVL.